This T cell receptor beta chain stems from a study of blood T cell repertoires in COVID-19 (dated by TCRdb to 2020 to 2021). For context, the study as a whole: Samples covering the acute and convalescent phases of COVID-19 were provided by collaborators in the United States, Italy and Spain. The prospective study material was composed of cDNA or gDNA derived from T cells, B-cell-depleted T cells, or PBMCs. Subjects who had been exposed to COVID-19, were actively infected with it, or had recovered from it provided the deeply sampled blood TCRbeta repertoires that made up the dataset. The repertoires were made available in a free public database intended to serve as a resource for research on the immune response to SARS-CoV-2. Samples were obtained from the ongoing ImmuneRACE study (first 160 participants) and from approximately 1,200 subjects provided by 6 global collaborators. Nearly every sample came with metadata listing a de-identified subject ID, COVID-19 status, age in years and sex. Where HLA class I and class II types were available, the types were taken from metadata supplied by the sample provider, not from assay-based typing.

The CDR3 sequence holds 11 residues, the cysteine and phenylalanine included. Only CDR3 DNA is held: 33 bases, read in frame from base 1. V is cut by 6 bases and J by 8 bases, and the space between the germline ends is 10 bases. The germline V gene provides CDR1 MDHEN and CDR2 SYDVKM. Details on this clone: No cognate antigen has been identified for it. No base quality values were provided; no much bigger clone lies one nucleotide off.

TCRbeta CDR3 regions were amplified from genomic DNA by means of the immunoSEQ Assay, a bias-controlled multiplex PCR. As for the original processing: Within the assay, amplification of reference gene primers was used to estimate how many nucleated cells each sample contained. To quantify the absolute abundance of each unique TCRbeta CDR3 rearrangement, sequence reads were collapsed and filtered. Productive Simpson clonality was computed per sample as the square root of Simpson's diversity index over productive rearrangements. TCRdb's version of the immuneACCESS table is confined to in-frame rearrangements and falls short of the full clone set. An unresolved V gene accounts for under half of the shortfall where checked; the remainder is of unknown origin. For V, J and clone size, that table is used; D and trimming come from the DNA. The sample table contains around 250,000 clones; only one count was recorded for about 86% of them. Clones ranked in the top ten supply about 4% of the sample.

What the authors observed across the whole study: How much clinical and demographic metadata was included differed by source and by participant, and the metadata was provided uncurated.

Whole blood was collected in K2EDTA tubes by collaborating institutions according to the institutions' own protocols. For TCRbeta analysis, collaborators shipped samples in one of three forms: frozen whole blood, isolated PBMCs, or DNA extracted from either of those sample types. Specimen: peripheral blood. This receptor was obtained from a man between 18 and 29 years old with active or convalescent COVID-19. The rearrangement combines TRBV28 with TRBJ1-2; the D gene lacks a confident call. The nucleotide sequence is TGTGCCAGCAGGGTTTCTAGAGGCTACACCTTC. It translates to CASRVSRGYTF.